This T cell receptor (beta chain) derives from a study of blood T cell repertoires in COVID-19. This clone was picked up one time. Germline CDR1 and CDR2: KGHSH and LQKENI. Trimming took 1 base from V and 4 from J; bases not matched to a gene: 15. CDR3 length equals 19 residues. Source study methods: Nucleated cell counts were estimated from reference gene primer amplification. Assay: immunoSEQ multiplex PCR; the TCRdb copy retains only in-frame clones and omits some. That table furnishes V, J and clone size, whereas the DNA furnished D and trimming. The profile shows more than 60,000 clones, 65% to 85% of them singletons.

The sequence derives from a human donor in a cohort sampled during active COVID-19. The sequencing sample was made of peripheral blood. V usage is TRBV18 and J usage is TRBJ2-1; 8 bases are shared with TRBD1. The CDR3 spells CASSPLPGTGAAGYNEQFF. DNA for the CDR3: TGTGCCAGCTCACCACTTCCCGGGACAGGTGCCGCGGGATACAATGAGCAGTTCTTC.